This TCR beta chain stems from a study of T-cell memory formation after mild COVID-19 (dated by TCRdb to the early 2020s). For the wider study: Most TCR sequence clusters were specific to one of the two donors. Longitudinal TCRalpha and TCRbeta repertoire sequencing tracked T-cell clones expanding and contracting after mild COVID-19 in a couple of donors. Two young, previously healthy adult volunteers made up the cohort, one male and one female.

Ficoll-Paque density gradient centrifugation was the method used to isolate PBMCs. The instrument given in TCRdb is Illumina NovaSeq 6000. TCRalpha and TCRbeta cDNA libraries were built by 5'RACE with constant-segment primers, adding sample barcodes and unique molecular identifiers. RNA was extracted from every sample with Trizol reagent. Amplification of the libraries took two PCR steps, and the second step added a second sample barcode plus Illumina TruSeq adapters. Sequencing of libraries was performed on an Illumina NovaSeq with 2 x 150 bp paired-end reads. In the original analysis: With migec v1.2.7, reads were demultiplexed and then collapsed into UMI-guided consensus sequences. Using mixcr v2.1.11, UMI consensuses were aligned to TRA and TRB V and J templates and then assembled into clonotypes. Expanded or contracted clonotypes were those called significant by both edgeR and NoisET, with noise models trained on biological replicates. For edgeR calls, the thresholds were a false discovery rate-adjusted p below 0.01 and a log2 fold-change of 1. As an exploratory analysis of dynamics, max-normalized trajectories of the 1000 most abundant clonotypes were examined with PCA combined with hierarchical clustering. The CD4 or CD8 phenotype of responding clones was assigned using the separately sequenced CD4+ and CD8+ repertoires. The public sequencing data were trimmed at Q25 with fastp and processed into clonotypes with MiXCR by TCRdb, which kept only in-frame beta chains. Each CDR3 protein appears once, grouped with its most common genes and DNA. TCRdb assigned the V and J calls; the authors' analysis was not used. Present in this sample are about 620,000 distinct CDR3 sequences, about a sixth of which were seen just once. Around 12% of the sample is held by the ten biggest clonotypes.

What the authors observed across the whole study: Some responding clones were found in pre-infection memory, which suggests that pre-existing cross-reactive memory T cells took part in the SARS-CoV-2 response. The study covered only a couple of mild cases, and larger cohorts including severe cases with pre-infection samples were considered necessary. From day 15 to 85, contracting clones showed balanced CD4/CD8 phenotypes, whereas a second wave of clones that expanded from day 15 to 37 leaned towards CD4+. Contracting CD4+ clones were found mainly in CM and EM memory subsets, while CD8+ clones were enriched in EMRA. SARS-CoV-2 specificity of the second-wave clones peaking on day 37 was not confirmed.

This clonotype has more than one count but fewer than ten. It has no known antigen specificity. Per-nucleotide qualities are absent, and no much larger clonotype sits a single base away. Taken from cysteine to phenylalanine, the CDR3 has 12 residues. Just CDR3 DNA is preserved here, 36 bases in frame from base 1. V gives up 5 bases and J gives up 3 bases, and the segment between their germline ends measures 7 bases. The germline V gene (reference sequence) gives CDR1 as SEHNR and CDR2 as FQNEAQ. The sequencing sample was made of PBMCs or a T cell subset sorted from them (not recorded which). The TCR originated in an adult woman who had mild COVID-19 (a few samples of this study predate the infection). The sample titles of this study are shuffled in the database, so cell type and time point are left out; the donor was told from shared clones. Rearrangement joined TRBV7-9 to TRBJ1-1; the D gene identity is not certain. The CDR3 protein sequence reads: CASSPPYTEAFF. In nucleotide form, the sequence is TGTGCCAGCAGCCCCCCGTACACTGAAGCTTTCTTT.